The 29 T cell receptor beta chains in this list originate from one sample, sequenced in a study of CD8 T cells in Susac syndrome. An input of about 0.5 to 1 ug of RNA was subjected to reverse transcription using random hexamers. From the immunoSEQ multiplex PCR reads, TCRdb called clonotypes with MiXCR, one entry per CDR3 protein. The sample shows fewer than 200,000 distinct CDR3 sequences, around nine tenths of them seen only once. Sequenced: CD4+ T cells from PBMCs. The receptors here all came from a human donor with Susac syndrome.

The rearrangement links TRBV20-1 to TRBJ2-2; TRBD2 agrees at 11 bases. J was trimmed by 5 bases and V by 2 bases; bases with no gene match: 7. Germline loops: CDR1 DFQATT, CDR2 SNEGSKA (reference sequence). CDR3 length: 16 residues. The CDR3 spells CSARRIAGGRTGELFF. DNA of the CDR3: TGCAGTGCTAGACGCATAGCGGGGGGGCGTACCGGGGAGCTGTTTTTT.

J is TRBJ2-3 and V is TRBV5-6, with 7 bases lining up with TRBD2. This CDR3 contains 16 residues. Looked up from germline, CDR1 is SGHDT and CDR2 is YYEEEE. V lost 3 bases, J lost 5 bases, and 12 bases stayed unmatched. The CDR3: CASSSSGLKPVDTQYF. For the CDR3, the DNA is TGTGCCAGCAGCTCTAGCGGATTGAAGCCCGTAGATACGCAGTATTTT.

The J gene is TRBJ1-5, the V gene TRBV5-1, with D possibly matching TRBD1 (6 bases). Germline CDR1 is SGHRS and CDR2 is YFSETQ. V was cut by 4 bases and J by 6 bases, with 17 bases left in between. The CDR3 runs 15 residues. DNA for the CDR3: TGCGCCAGCAGCCCGGAAGGGGGGATAACTCAGCCCCAGCATTTT. This translates into CASSPEGGITQPQHF.

The chain couples TRBV29-1 to TRBJ2-5; 9 bases agree with TRBD2. The junction had 4 bases not matched to a gene; V was cut back by 4 bases and J by 4 bases. The germline V gene has CDR1 SQVTM and CDR2 ANQGSEA. The CDR3 contains 13 residues. CDR3 protein: CSVGGSGGETQYF. CDR3 in DNA: TGCAGCGTTGGCGGTAGCGGGGGAGAGACCCAGTACTTC.

The chain uses TRBV6-6 and TRBJ2-7; TRBD2 might be the D (7 bases). The V gene lost 4 bases and the J gene lost 0 bases, with 16 bases spanning the gap. This CDR3 is built from 16 residues. Looked up from germline, CDR1 is MNHNY and CDR2 is SVGAGI (reference sequence). CDR3 in amino acids: CASSSWGRGASYEQYF. CDR3 DNA sequence: TGTGCCAGCAGTTCCTGGGGACGGGGGGCCTCCTACGAGCAGTACTTC.

This clonotype appeared a few times. The CDR3 reads CSVAQGAGSADTEAFF. The CDR3, as DNA: TGCAGCGTTGCTCAGGGGGCGGGCAGTGCGGACACTGAAGCTTTCTTT. V usage is TRBV29-1 and J usage is TRBJ1-1, with TRBD1 identical over 8 bases. This CDR3 has 16 residues. The V gene end was trimmed by 4 bases and the J gene end by 3 bases; junction bases not matched to a gene: 13. Germline assignment: CDR1 SQVTM and CDR2 ANQGSEA.

The chain links TRBV9 to TRBJ2-1; D possibly corresponds to TRBD1 (5 bases). Germline values: CDR1 SGDLS, CDR2 YYNGEE. This CDR3 region has 15 residues. The germline V and J ends were trimmed by 3 bases and 8 bases, with 18 bases remaining between them. The CDR3 sequence is CASSATNRKWDEQFF. In DNA form, the CDR3 reads TGTGCCAGCAGCGCAACCAACAGGAAGTGGGATGAGCAGTTCTTC.

The chain combines TRBV14 with TRBJ1-6; D is possibly TRBD1 (6 bases). The germline V gene has CDR1 SGHDN and CDR2 FVKESK. Trimming pared 2 bases from V and 8 bases from J, leaving 13 bases between. The CDR3 is made up of 15 amino acids. The CDR3 DNA reads TGTGCCAGCAGCCAAAATATAGCAGGGGATTCACCCCTCCACTTT. Protein sequence: CASSQNIAGDSPLHF.

The gene calls are TRBV30 and TRBJ2-1; TRBD2 aligns across 7 bases. This CDR3 comprises 16 residues. V lost 0 bases to trimming and J lost 3 bases; unmatched junction nucleotides: 8. The V gene's germline CDR1 is GTSNPN and CDR2 SVGIG (reference sequence). CDR3 protein: CAWSVRGGGSYNEQFF. Written as DNA, the CDR3 is TGTGCCTGGAGTGTACGAGGCGGGGGTAGCTACAATGAGCAGTTCTTC. Full variable domain (missing parts from reference TRBV30 and TRBJ2-1): SQTIHQWPATLVQPVGSPLSLECTVEGTSNPNLYWYRQAAGRGLQLLFYSVGIGQISSEVPQNLSASRPQDRQFILSSKKLLLSDSGFYLCAWSVRGGGSYNEQFFGPGTRLTVL.

This clonotype was seen once. This chain uses TRBV4-1 with TRBJ2-1; 9 bases align to TRBD1. This CDR3 is 20 amino acids long. Germline trimming cut 0 bases from V and 0 bases from J; bases unmatched to any gene: 12. Germline CDR1 reads MGHRA; CDR2 reads YSYEKL. This chain's CDR3 is CASSQEPGTGYLSSYNEQFF. CDR3 nucleotide sequence: TGCGCCAGCAGCCAAGAGCCCGGGACAGGGTACCTAAGCTCCTACAATGAGCAGTTCTTC.

This clonotype was counted a single time. This chain uses TRBV6-1 with TRBJ1-2; 9 nucleotides match TRBD1. The CDR3 totals 14 residues. Germline V CDR1 and CDR2: MNHNS, SASEGT. The junction had 1 base not matched to a gene; V was cut back by 2 bases and J by 3 bases. The CDR3 DNA follows: TGTGCCAGCAGTGAACGGACAGGGGACTATGGCTACACCTTC. The encoded protein is CASSERTGDYGYTF.

The gene calls are TRBV6-2 or TRBV6-3 and TRBJ2-7, with 11 bases aligning to TRBD2. V lost 2 bases to trimming and J lost 2 bases; unmatched junction nucleotides: 2. The CDR3 consists of 15 residues. Germline V lookup: CDR1 MNHEY, CDR2 SVGEGT. CDR3 bases: TGTGCCAGCAGTTACGAGACTAGCGGGACCTACGAGCAGTACTTC. It yields the protein CASSYETSGTYEQYF.

The V and J genes are TRBV6-1 and TRBJ2-7, with unresolved D. Germline CDR1 and CDR2: MNHNS and SASEGT. Trimming took 4 bases from V and 0 from J, leaving 13 bases between them. CDR3 length: 15 residues. The CDR3 here is CASSASPTGSYEQYF. In DNA, the CDR3 is TGTGCCAGCAGTGCCTCACCCACGGGCTCCTACGAGCAGTACTTC.

The chain carries TRBV6-5 and TRBJ2-5, with 7 nucleotides matching TRBD2. The CDR3 totals 16 residues. With 0 bases clipped from V and 5 bases from J, the junction kept 9 bases outside the gene matches. CDR1 MNHEY and CDR2 SVGAGI come from the germline V gene. CDR3 protein: CASSYSTAGVGETQYF. DNA for the CDR3: TGTGCCAGCAGTTACTCGACGGCGGGAGTAGGGGAGACCCAGTACTTC.

The J gene is TRBJ1-6, the V gene TRBV30, with D maybe TRBD1 (5 bases). The V gene's germline CDR1 is GTSNPN and CDR2 SVGIG (reference sequence). The CDR3 extends over 14 amino acids. V lost 0 bases, J lost 7 bases, and 10 bases lay in between. CDR3 sequence (DNA): TGTGCCTGGAGTGTTTTCGGGGGAAATTCACCCCTCCACTTT. Translation gives CAWSVFGGNSPLHF.

This rearrangement joins TRBV20-1 to TRBJ2-1; TRBD1 aligns across 9 bases. The CDR3 is made up of 15 amino acids. CDR1 is DFQATT, CDR2 SNEGSKA, per germline (reference sequence). V trimming: 6 bases; J trimming: 5 bases; junction bases outside the gene matches: 11. The CDR3 protein is CSALRRGQGNNEQFF. DNA for the CDR3: TGCAGTGCCCTTCGGAGGGGACAGGGAAACAATGAGCAGTTCTTC.

The rearrangement uses TRBV6-6 and TRBJ2-6; the D is unclear. Trimming removed 4 bases at V and 4 bases at J, with 11 bases between. The CDR3 runs to 15 residues. Germline CDR1 is MNHNY and CDR2 is SVGAGI (reference sequence). CDR3 DNA sequence: TGTGCCAGCAGTTGGCTTCCGCCCGGGGCCAACGTCCTGACTTTC. Translating gives CASSWLPPGANVLTF.

The V call is TRBV7-9, the J call TRBJ2-6; TRBD1 is a possible D gene (5 bases). The CDR3 covers 13 residues. The germline CDR1 and CDR2 sequences are SEHNR and FQNEAQ (reference sequence). The ends were cut back, 7 bases at V and 2 bases at J, with 6 bases in the middle. The CDR3 here is CASTGTGANVLTF. The CDR3 DNA follows: TGTGCCAGCACAGGGACTGGGGCCAACGTCCTGACTTTC.

This chain joins TRBV3-1 and TRBJ2-5, with D maybe TRBD2 (6 bases). Between the trimmed V and J ends, which lost 4 bases and 4 bases, there was a span of 13 bases. CDR3 length: 14 amino acids. The germline V gene has CDR1 LGHDT and CDR2 YNNKEL (reference sequence). The CDR3 sequence is CASSLGGGLETQYF. The CDR3 DNA is TGTGCCAGCAGCCTCGGGGGAGGATTAGAGACCCAGTACTTC.

J is TRBJ1-3 and V is TRBV25-1; D gene uncertain. Between the trimmed V and J ends, which lost 7 bases and 4 bases, there was a span of 8 bases. Germline V gives CDR1 MGHDK, CDR2 SYGVNS. The CDR3 totals 12 residues. The CDR3 loop reads CASNGYGNTIYF. For the CDR3, the DNA is TGTGCCAGCAACGGGTACGGAAACACCATATATTTT.

The V call is TRBV4-1, the J call TRBJ2-6, with D possibly being TRBD1 (6 bases). Per the germline V gene, CDR1 is MGHRA and CDR2 is YSYEKL. V was trimmed by 3 bases and J by 4 bases, leaving 10 bases between them. The CDR3 runs 15 residues. The CDR3 is CASSQPGVGANVLTF. The DNA for the CDR3 is TGCGCCAGCAGCCAGCCAGGGGTAGGGGCCAACGTCCTGACTTTC.

This clonotype was picked up one time. The J gene is TRBJ1-1, the V gene TRBV20-1, with D unclear. Germline-derived CDR1 and CDR2 are DFQATT and SNEGSKA (reference sequence). The V gene lost 0 bases and the J gene lost 0 bases, with 11 bases spanning the gap. The CDR3 has 15 residues. For the CDR3, the DNA is TGCAGTGCTAGAGATCGGAGGATCATGAACACTGAAGCTTTCTTT. Encoded protein: CSARDRRIMNTEAFF.

As for this clonotype: One end of the junction does not line up with germline, which may come from a read error. This chain joins TRBV7-2 and TRBJ2-7, with TRBD2 matching over 9 bases. The CDR3 totals 15 residues. Germline-derived CDR1 and CDR2 are SGHTA and FQGNSA. The CDR3 protein is CASRLGGGAIYEQYF. In nucleotides, the CDR3 is TGTGCCAGCAGATTAGGCGGGGGGGCTATCTACGAGCAGTACTTC.

The chain links TRBV19 to TRBJ2-1, with 9 bases identical to TRBD1. The length of the CDR3 is 14 residues. J lost 6 bases, V lost 8 bases, and 8 bases had no gene match. CDR1 and CDR2 from the germline V gene are LNHDA and SQIVND (reference sequence). DNA for the CDR3: TGTGCCAGTGCCCGGGACAGGGTTTTCAATGAGCAGTTCTTC. It specifies CASARDRVFNEQFF.

V is TRBV28 and J is TRBJ2-1; 10 bases match TRBD2. V lost 6 bases, J lost 8 bases, and 7 bases stayed unmatched. CDR3 length equals 14 residues. Germline V gives CDR1 MDHEN, CDR2 SYDVKM. CDR3 residues: CASRQQREGDEQFF. The CDR3 region has the DNA TGTGCCAGCAGACAACAGCGGGAGGGAGATGAGCAGTTCTTC.

This sequence joins TRBV20-1 and TRBJ2-5, with D possibly being TRBD2 (6 bases). Germline V lookup: CDR1 DFQATT, CDR2 SNEGSKA (reference sequence). The V and J ends lost 4 bases and 4 bases respectively, with 10 bases between them. The CDR3 is made up of 12 amino acids. As DNA, the CDR3 is TGCAGTGCTACCTCGGGAGCAGAGACCCAGTACTTC. Translating it yields CSATSGAETQYF.

This sequence joins TRBV12-3 or TRBV12-4 and TRBJ1-2; TRBD1 aligns across 8 bases. V shed 5 bases, J shed 7 bases, and the junction held 12 bases outside the gene matches. The CDR3 covers 15 residues. CDR3 nucleotides: TGTGCCAGCAGTCAATCTGGACAGGGAGCCCTTGGCTACACCTTC. Translating it yields CASSQSGQGALGYTF.

The chain recombines TRBV5-6 with TRBJ2-1; tentatively, D is TRBD1 or TRBD2 (6 bases each). This CDR3 comprises 15 residues. Trimming left V 3 bases short and J 10 bases short, with 20 bases between. The germline V gene has CDR1 SGHDT and CDR2 YYEEEE. The CDR3: CASSSRGDFLKEQFF. The CDR3 DNA reads as TGTGCCAGCAGCTCGAGGGGGGATTTTTTGAAGGAGCAGTTCTTC.

The gene calls are TRBV2 and TRBJ1-4, with D possibly being TRBD1 (5 bases). V was clipped by 2 bases and J by 8 bases, with 9 bases between them. CDR3 length: 13 residues. Germline assignment: CDR1 SNHLY and CDR2 FYNNEI. Here the CDR3 reads CASSESRVEKLFF. The CDR3 DNA follows: TGTGCCAGCAGTGAAAGCAGGGTGGAAAAACTGTTTTTT.